The next 26 T cell receptor beta chains were all read from a single sample in a study of technical replicates of blood from four donors (dated by TCRdb to about 2017). Receptor amplification or capture employed the immunoSEQ multiplex PCR assay. TCRdb took over this immuneACCESS table, retaining in-frame rearrangements with V and J assigned. Such tables are incomplete; in checked studies, under half of the missing clones stem from an unresolved V gene, and the remainder is unexplained. Within this sample are more than 65,000 clones, with 95% of them counted one time only. Jointly, the top ten make up more than 0.35% of the sample. Sequenced: T cells isolated from PBMCs. These TCRs come from a human donor in good health.

The rearrangement uses TRBV19 and TRBJ1-5; D is unclear. CDR3 length equals 14 residues. From germline, CDR1 is LNHDA and CDR2 SQIVND (reference sequence). Between the trimmed V and J ends, which lost 8 bases and 2 bases, there was a span of 13 bases. CDR3 amino acids: CASRSGGGNQPQHF. In nucleotides, the CDR3 is TGTGCCAGTCGGTCAGGTGGTGGCAATCAGCCCCAGCATTTT.

The chain couples TRBV6-5 to TRBJ1-2; 8 bases are a match to TRBD1. The CDR3 is 14 amino acids. Trimming cost V 2 bases and J 8 bases; bases outside gene matches: 7. The germline gives CDR1 MNHEY, CDR2 SVGAGI. The CDR3 loop is CASSYRTGLQGYTF. For the CDR3, the DNA is TGTGCCAGCAGTTACCGGACAGGGCTTCAGGGCTACACCTTC.

This chain links TRBV5-4 with TRBJ2-2, with 15 positions matching TRBD2. Germline V gene lookup returns CDR1 SGHNT and CDR2 YYREEE (reference sequence). The CDR3 runs to 18 residues. The junction had 9 bases not matched to a gene; V was cut back by 4 bases and J by 5 bases. In nucleotides, the CDR3 is TGTGCCAGCAGCCGGGGACTAGCGGGAGGAGGGCGAACCGGGGAGCTGTTTTTT. Protein product: CASSRGLAGGGRTGELFF.

This clone was recorded once. The rearrangement uses TRBV18 and TRBJ1-1; D is unresolved. There are 12 residues in the CDR3. Germline-derived CDR1 and CDR2 are KGHSH and LQKENI. Trimming stripped 2 bases from V and 3 bases from J, with 4 bases between. CDR3 loop: CASSPGHTEAFF. Here the CDR3 DNA reads TGTGCCAGCTCACCAGGGCACACTGAAGCTTTCTTT.

The chain has TRBV6-5 and TRBJ2-3; 10 positions match TRBD1. The V segment lost 7 bases and the J segment 6 bases; nucleotides outside the gene matches: 7. Germline CDR1 and CDR2: MNHEY and SVGAGI. The CDR3 contains 14 residues. The CDR3 spells CASIDRGQSDTQYF. CDR3 nucleotide sequence: TGTGCCAGCATCGACAGGGGGCAAAGCGATACGCAGTATTTT.

The V and J genes are TRBV30 and TRBJ2-5, with D tentatively TRBD2 (7 bases). The CDR3 runs to 14 residues. The germline V gene has CDR1 GTSNPN and CDR2 SVGIG (reference sequence). The V end lost 4 bases, the J end lost 2 bases, and 14 bases lay between the germline ends. The CDR3 nucleotides read TGTGCCTGGAAGAGGGGGGGCCAACAAGAGACCCAGTACTTC. Translation gives CAWKRGGQQETQYF.

This rearrangement joins TRBV7-9 to TRBJ2-1, with 11 bases that match TRBD2. Germline CDR1 is SEHNR and CDR2 is FQNEAQ (reference sequence). V was clipped by 5 bases and J by 8 bases; unmatched bases: 8. CDR3 length: 15 residues. CDR3: CASSDSGRARDEQFF. Here the CDR3 DNA reads TGTGCCAGCAGCGATAGCGGGAGGGCTCGGGATGAGCAGTTCTTC.

The V and J genes are TRBV27 and TRBJ1-2; D uncertain. V shed 4 bases and J shed 12 bases, with 15 bases lying between them. Germline CDR1 MNHEY, CDR2 SMNVEV (reference sequence). This CDR3 is built from 12 residues. CDR3 loop: CASSSRVGENTF. In DNA, the CDR3 is TGTGCCAGCAGTTCCCGGGTAGGTGAGAACACCTTC.

This chain links TRBV30 with TRBJ2-3, with 12 positions matching TRBD2. In germline, CDR1 is GTSNPN, CDR2 SVGIG (reference sequence). The CDR3 loop spans 15 amino acids. The V and J ends lost 4 bases and 6 bases, in that order; junction bases with no gene match: 8. The CDR3 region has the DNA TGTGCCTGGAATAGACTAGCGGGAGTCTTGGATACGCAGTATTTT. The encoded protein is CAWNRLAGVLDTQYF.

This chain links TRBV20-1 with TRBJ2-7; possible D gene TRBD2, 5 bases. The CDR3 covers 11 residues. Per germline, CDR1 DFQATT and CDR2 SNEGSKA (reference sequence). The V and J ends lost 5 bases and 3 bases respectively, with 8 bases between them. The CDR3 nucleotides read TGCAGTGCTGCCCGGGGCTACGAGCAGTACTTC. Translation gives CSAARGYEQYF.

The CDR3 is CASSLRSISNQPQHF. In DNA form, the CDR3 reads TGTGCCAGCAGCTTGCGGAGTATTAGCAATCAGCCCCAGCATTTT. This chain joins TRBV5-6 and TRBJ1-5; D gene ambiguous. Trimming pared 1 base from V and 0 bases from J, leaving 8 bases between. The CDR3 consists of 15 residues. In germline, CDR1 is SGHDT, CDR2 YYEEEE.

This chain links TRBV6-4 with TRBJ2-5; no clear D. The CDR3 extends over 13 amino acids. V shed 5 bases and J shed 2 bases, with 9 bases lying between them. Germline V gene data show CDR1 as MRHNA and CDR2 as SNTAGT. The CDR3 DNA reads TGTGCCAGCAGTTCGACTGGACAAGAGACCCAGTACTTC. Protein: CASSSTGQETQYF.

This rearrangement joins TRBV30 to TRBJ1-2; TRBD1 matches at 8 bases. Germline loops: CDR1 GTSNPN, CDR2 SVGIG (reference sequence). The CDR3 spans 15 residues. The V segment lost 6 bases and the J segment 1 base; nucleotides outside the gene matches: 10. The CDR3 sequence: CACLVGQGLNYGYTF. Here the CDR3 DNA reads TGTGCCTGCCTAGTTGGACAGGGCCTTAACTATGGCTACACCTTC. The full variable domain, its missing parts supplied by reference TRBV30 and TRBJ1-2, is SQTIHQWPATLVQPVGSPLSLECTVEGTSNPNLYWYRQAAGRGLQLLFYSVGIGQISSEVPQNLSASRPQDRQFILSSKKLLLSDSGFYLCACLVGQGLNYGYTFGSGTRLTVV.

The rearrangement uses TRBV18 and TRBJ2-7; TRBD1 matches 10 bases. CDR1 is KGHSH and CDR2 is LQKENI in the germline V gene. V shed 2 bases, J shed 7 bases, and the junction held 8 bases outside the gene matches. The CDR3 totals 15 residues. Written as DNA, the CDR3 is TGTGCCAGCTCACCAACCGGGACAGGGGCTAGGGAGCAGTACTTC. It yields the protein CASSPTGTGAREQYF. The full variable domain, its missing parts supplied by reference TRBV18 and TRBJ2-7, is NAGVMQNPRHLVRRRGQEARLRCSPMKGHSHVYWYRQLPEEGLKFMVYLQKENIIDESGMPKERFSAEFPKEGPSILRIQQVVRGDSAAYFCASSPTGTGAREQYFGPGTRLTVT.

This clone was recorded once. CDR3 DNA: TGTGCCATCAGTCTTCAGGGGGATCAGCCCCAGCATTTT. Its translation: CAISLQGDQPQHF. The rearrangement joins TRBV10-3 to TRBJ1-5, with 7 positions matching TRBD1. The CDR3 length is 13 residues. Germline V lookup: CDR1 ENHRY, CDR2 SYGVKD. V lost 5 bases and J lost 5; bases outside the gene matches: 3.

V and J are TRBV7-6 and TRBJ2-7, with unresolved D. CDR1 and CDR2 (germline): SGHVS, FNYEAQ. V dropped 5 bases and J dropped 6 bases, with 17 bases sitting between them. The length of the CDR3 is 14 residues. The CDR3 region is CASSPNTVAVEQYF. The CDR3 DNA reads as TGTGCCAGCAGCCCAAATACGGTAGCCGTCGAGCAGTACTTC. The whole variable domain, filled in from reference TRBV7-6 and TRBJ2-7, reads GAGVSQSPRYKVTKRGQDVALRCDPISGHVSLYWYRQALGQGPEFLTYFNYEAQQDKSGLPNDRFSAERPEGSISTLTIQRTEQRDSAMYRCASSPNTVAVEQYFGPGTRLTVT.

The V and J genes are TRBV2 and TRBJ1-1; D gene uncertain. The CDR3 has 11 residues. Germline CDR1 and CDR2: SNHLY and FYNNEI. The V end lost 6 bases, the J end lost 4 bases, and 6 bases lay between the germline ends. CDR3 in amino acids: CASRAFTEAFF. In DNA, the CDR3 is TGTGCCAGCAGGGCCTTCACTGAAGCTTTCTTT.

With respect to this clone: The junction and the germline gene differ at one end; a read error may be behind it. The chain joins TRBV14 to TRBJ2-1, with 8 bases fitting TRBD2. Germline V lookup: CDR1 SGHDN, CDR2 FVKESK. The CDR3 totals 12 residues. CDR3 sequence (DNA): TGTGCCAGCAGCCAAGTCTATAGCGGGGTGATCTTC. This sequence encodes CASSQVYSGVIF.

This rearrangement joins TRBV25-1 to TRBJ1-5; D gene unclear. Germline values: CDR1 MGHDK, CDR2 SYGVNS. The V gene lost 2 bases and the J gene lost 5 bases, with 16 bases spanning the gap. The CDR3 spans 16 residues. The CDR3 coding sequence is TGTGCCAGCAGTGAACCTGGCCAAATCGGGGATCAGCCCCAGCATTTT. It codes for CASSEPGQIGDQPQHF.

The J gene is TRBJ2-2, the V gene TRBV9; 9 bases agree with TRBD2. The CDR3 runs 17 residues. Losses at the gene ends were 0 bases for V and 3 bases for J; bases not matched to a gene: 6. Germline CDR1 and CDR2: SGDLS and YYNGEE. In DNA form, the CDR3 reads TGTGCCAGCAGCGTAGGTCCAGCGGGAGGACACACCGGGGAGCTGTTTTTT. It translates to CASSVGPAGGHTGELFF.

About this clone itself: The junction shows a germline mismatch at one end, possibly a read error. V and J are TRBV7-7 and TRBJ2-5, with D perhaps matching TRBD1 (6 bases). CDR3 length equals 15 residues. Germline V CDR1 and CDR2: SSHAT, FNYEAQ (reference sequence). Here the CDR3 reads CASSLARTDQETQYF. In DNA form, the CDR3 reads TGTGCTAGCAGCTTAGCCCGGACAGATCAAGAGACCCAGTACTTC.

The chain carries TRBV4-3 and TRBJ2-2, with 10 bases lining up with TRBD1. The V segment lost 2 bases and the J segment 5 bases; nucleotides outside the gene matches: 11. The CDR3 loop spans 18 amino acids. Germline V lookup: CDR1 LGHNA, CDR2 YSLEER. The CDR3 DNA follows: TGCGCCAGCAGCCAACAGCCTGGACAGGGGGGAAGGACCGGGGAGCTGTTTTTT. This codes for CASSQQPGQGGRTGELFF.

This chain joins TRBV27 and TRBJ1-5; a possible D gene is TRBD1 (6 bases). Germline CDR1 MNHEY, CDR2 SMNVEV (reference sequence). V was clipped by 7 bases and J by 4 bases, with 11 bases between them. The CDR3 totals 13 residues. The CDR3 bases are TGTGCCAGCAAAAGGACAGAAAATCAGCCCCAGCATTTT. As protein: CASKRTENQPQHF.

CDR3 protein: CASSSYNSGNTIYF. CDR3 nucleotides: TGTGCCAGTAGTTCTTACAACTCTGGAAACACCATATATTTT. This rearrangement joins TRBV19 to TRBJ1-3; D is ambiguous. Germline V gene data show CDR1 as LNHDA and CDR2 as SQIVND (reference sequence). The V end was cut by 5 bases, the J end by 0 bases, with 8 bases between. This CDR3 has 14 residues.

The rearrangement uses TRBV28 and TRBJ1-1; 7 bases are shared with TRBD1. This CDR3 contains 14 residues. V was clipped by 6 bases and J by 0 bases; unmatched bases: 4. Germline V gene data show CDR1 as MDHEN and CDR2 as SYDVKM. CDR3 coding DNA: TGTGCCAGCAGAAGGGGGCAGTTGAACACTGAAGCTTTCTTT. Protein product: CASRRGQLNTEAFF. Based on the CDR3 plus reference TRBV28 and TRBJ1-1, the full variable domain is DVKVTQSSRYLVKRTGEKVFLECVQDMDHENMFWYRQDPGLGLRLIYFSYDVKMKEKGDIPEGYSVSREKKERFSLILESASTNQTSMYLCASRRGQLNTEAFFGQGTRLTVV.

The V call is TRBV4-3, the J call TRBJ2-1, with TRBD2 identical over 8 bases. Germline V gene data show CDR1 as LGHNA and CDR2 as YSLEER. The V gene end was trimmed by 0 bases and the J gene end by 6 bases; junction bases not matched to a gene: 4. CDR3 length: 15 amino acids. CDR3 in DNA: TGCGCCAGCAGCCAAGATACTAGCGGCAGCAATGAGCAGTTCTTC. Translating gives CASSQDTSGSNEQFF.